This T cell receptor beta chain was identified during a study of T cells expressing NK-cell markers. General observations from the study: These clonotypes also led the CD3+CD56-NKG2C+ fraction in a handful of donors.

A 5'RACE template switching approach incorporating UMIs was used to make TCR beta cDNA. TCRdb re-called the 5' RACE reads; every CDR3 protein appears as one record, without DNA. This listing includes about 460,000 distinct CDR3 sequences. CDR1 and CDR2 from the germline V gene are DFQATT and SNEGSKA (reference sequence). This CDR3 is 14 amino acids long. With respect to this clonotype: Its specificity is not known.

The receptor's source is a woman aged 50 to 60 in good health. The chain recombines TRBV20-1 with TRBJ2-2; TCRdb's assignment of TRBD2 cannot be checked, as there is no DNA. Material for sequencing was blood T cells: a sorted CD56 or NKG2C T cell subset, CD4+ or CD8+ T cells, or bulk PBMC T cells (not recorded which). CDR3 in amino acids: CSARAGGRTGELFF.